This paragraph reports one T cell receptor (beta chain). Its specificity is not known. Sequencing was performed with immunoSEQ multiplex PCR; in TCRdb, only in-frame clones are kept and a portion is missing. The sample contains roughly 50,000 clones, over 70% of which appear only once. The data stem from a study of PD-1 blockade in classical Hodgkin lymphoma. Every patient had relapsed following autologous stem cell transplantation, and cohorts differed in brentuximab vedotin exposure. V lost 3 bases, J lost 7 bases, and 12 bases lay in between. Germline V gives CDR1 GTSNPN, CDR2 SVGIG (reference sequence). The CDR3 runs to 12 residues. Findings and limits, study-wide: Newly diagnosed patients and complete responders had comparable diversity at baseline.

The source is a human donor with classical Hodgkin lymphoma. The chain combines TRBV30 with TRBJ1-2, with D uncertain. The input for sequencing was peripheral blood mononuclear cells (PBMCs), taken before the second cycle of nivolumab. Here the CDR3 reads CAWRIEGFGYTF. CDR3 DNA: TGTGCCTGGAGAATTGAGGGTTTTGGCTACACCTTC.